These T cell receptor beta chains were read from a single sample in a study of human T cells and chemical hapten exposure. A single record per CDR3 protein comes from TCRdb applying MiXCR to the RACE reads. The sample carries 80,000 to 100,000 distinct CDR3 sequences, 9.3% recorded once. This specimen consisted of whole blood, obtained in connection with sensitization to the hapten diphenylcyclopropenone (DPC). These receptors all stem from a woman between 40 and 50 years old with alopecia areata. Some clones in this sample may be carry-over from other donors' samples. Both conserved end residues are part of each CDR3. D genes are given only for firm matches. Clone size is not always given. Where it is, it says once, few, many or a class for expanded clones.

CASSFYSTTASYGYTF TGTGCCAGCAGTTTTTATAGCACGACGGCTTCCTATGGCTACACCTTC TRBJ1-2 . TRBV28 many
CASSLNVAGGGNEQFF TGCGCCAGCAGCTTGAATGTAGCGGGAGGAGGGAATGAGCAGTTCTTC TRBJ2-1 TRBD2 TRBV5-1 few
CASTFGTGKETQYF TGTGCCAGCACCTTTGGGACAGGCAAAGAGACCCAGTACTTC TRBJ2-5 TRBD1 TRBV7-8 .
CASSTSTGAWGLFF TGTGCCAGTAGTACCTCTACAGGAGCCTGGGGGCTGTTTTTT TRBJ2-2 . TRBV19 many
CASTSMGQGGESQYF TGTGCCAGCACTTCAATGGGACAGGGGGGAGAAAGCCAGTACTTC TRBJ2-5 TRBD1 TRBV5-4 .
CASRPTGGSNQPQHF TGTGCCAGCAGACCGACAGGGGGCAGCAATCAGCCCCAGCATTTT TRBJ1-5 TRBD1 TRBV12-3/TRBV12-4 many
CASSLGTGAYVSNQPQHF TGTGCCAGCAGTTTAGGGACAGGGGCTTATGTAAGCAATCAGCCCCAGCATTTT TRBJ1-5 TRBD1 TRBV12-3/TRBV12-4 .
CASSLTADTQYF TGTGCCAGCAGCTTAACTGCAGATACGCAGTATTTT TRBJ2-3 . TRBV7-9 .
CASRPGLAELEQYF TGTGCCAGCAGACCGGGACTAGCGGAACTGGAGCAGTACTTC TRBJ2-7 TRBD2 TRBV7-9 few
CASSLAGGTGANVLTF TGTGCCAGCAGCTTGGCAGGGGGCACTGGGGCCAACGTCCTGACTTTC TRBJ2-6 TRBD1 TRBV7-9 many
CASSEVTGRSYNEQFF TGTGCCAGCAGTGAAGTAACGGGAAGGTCCTACAATGAGCAGTTCTTC TRBJ2-1 . TRBV25-1 many
CASTRERLRGLTDTQYF TGTGCCAGCACCCGGGAGAGGTTACGGGGTTTGACAGATACGCAGTATTTT TRBJ2-3 . TRBV2 .
CASSLDRGQGAETQYF TGTGCCAGCAGCTTAGATCGGGGACAGGGGGCGGAGACCCAGTACTTC TRBJ2-5 TRBD1 TRBV11-2 many
CASSIPPRANPRGATNEKLFF TGTGCCAGTAGTATTCCCCCGCGGGCCAATCCAAGGGGTGCAACTAATGAAAAACTGTTTTTT TRBJ1-4 . TRBV19 many
CASSQWGVAETQYF TGTGCCAGCAGTCAGTGGGGGGTCGCGGAGACCCAGTACTTC TRBJ2-5 . TRBV28 once
CASSLQGPTGELFF TGTGCCAGCAGTTTACAGGGGCCCACCGGGGAGCTGTTTTTT TRBJ2-2 . TRBV28 many
CASSDFGYNEQFF TGTGCCAGCAGCGACTTCGGATACAATGAGCAGTTCTTC TRBJ2-1 . TRBV28 few
CASSPGQGEHNSPLHF TGTGCCAGCAGCCCGGGACAGGGGGAGCATAATTCACCCCTCCACTTT TRBJ1-6 TRBD1 TRBV7-9 few
CASSLGPGSSYNEQFF TGTGCCAGCAGCTTAGGCCCGGGGAGCTCCTACAATGAGCAGTTCTTC TRBJ2-1 . TRBV7-6 few
CASSLRLAGSSYEQYF TGTGCCAGCAGCCTTAGACTAGCGGGGAGCTCCTACGAGCAGTACTTC TRBJ2-7 TRBD2 TRBV7-2 .
CASSPRLAGEQYF TGCGCCAGCAGCCCACGTCTGGCGGGCGAGCAGTACTTC TRBJ2-7 . TRBV4-1 .
CASSQDRSPKQFF TGCGCCAGCAGCCAAGATCGGTCTCCAAAGCAGTTCTTC TRBJ2-1 . TRBV4-1 many
CSVEDVSGSGSSYEQYF TGCAGCGTTGAAGATGTATCGGGGAGCGGGAGCTCCTACGAGCAGTACTTC TRBJ2-7 TRBD2 TRBV29-1 .
CAWGPLGLAGVEQFF TGTGCCTGGGGCCCCTTGGGACTAGCGGGAGTGGAGCAGTTCTTC TRBJ2-1 TRBD2 TRBV30 few
CASSAPNSRSSYNEQFF TGTGCCAGCAGCGCCCCTAATTCTCGAAGCTCCTACAATGAGCAGTTCTTC TRBJ2-1 . TRBV7-2 .
CASSFGWRGEQFF TGTGCCAGCAGTTTCGGCTGGAGGGGTGAGCAGTTCTTC TRBJ2-1 . TRBV28 few
CASSLDIGELFF TGTGCCAGCAGCTTGGATATCGGGGAGCTGTTTTTT TRBJ2-2 . TRBV5-4 many
CASSRTSGGYEQYF TGTGCCAGCAGTCGGACTAGCGGGGGTTACGAGCAGTACTTC TRBJ2-7 TRBD2 TRBV6-2/TRBV6-3 many
CASSDRLNEQFF TGTGCCAGCAGTGACAGACTCAATGAGCAGTTCTTC TRBJ2-1 . TRBV28 few
CAISHISPGNEQFF TGTGCCATCAGCCACATTTCCCCGGGCAATGAGCAGTTCTTC TRBJ2-1 . TRBV10-3 few
CASSQDPRDYGEETQYF TGCGCCAGCAGCCAAGATCCGCGGGACTACGGGGAAGAGACCCAGTACTTC TRBJ2-5 TRBD2 TRBV4-1 many
CASSQDLVGSNEQFF TGTGCCAGCAGCCAAGATTTAGTAGGGTCCAATGAGCAGTTCTTC TRBJ2-1 . TRBV3-1 many
CASPQTSGRLNEQFF TGTGCCAGCCCTCAGACTAGCGGGAGGTTGAATGAGCAGTTCTTC TRBJ2-1 TRBD2 TRBV7-3 few
CASSPQGALGNSPLHF TGTGCCAGCAGTCCACAGGGGGCGCTGGGCAATTCACCCCTCCACTTT TRBJ1-6 TRBD1 TRBV12-3/TRBV12-4 .
CAGVLMEGHGHGELFF TGTGCCGGCGTATTGATGGAGGGCCATGGTCACGGGGAGCTGTTTTTT TRBJ2-2 . TRBV9 many
CASSLGQLNQPQHF TGTGCCAGCAGCTTGGGTCAACTCAATCAGCCCCAGCATTTT TRBJ1-5 . TRBV5-8 many
CASMSSGYPPEQYF TGTGCCAGCATGTCTAGCGGATACCCGCCCGAGCAGTACTTC TRBJ2-7 TRBD2 TRBV28 many
CASSLRGAGRNTEAFF TGTGCCAGCAGCTTAAGGGGGGCAGGGAGGAACACTGAAGCTTTCTTT TRBJ1-1 . TRBV13 .
CASSGDRRGTQYF TGTGCCAGCAGTGGTGACCGCAGGGGTACGCAGTATTTT TRBJ2-3 . TRBV2 .
CASSQESTSGSTDTQYF TGCGCCAGCAGCCAAGAATCTACTAGCGGGAGTACAGATACGCAGTATTTT TRBJ2-3 TRBD2 TRBV4-3 few